This T cell receptor (beta chain) was retrieved from a study of blood T cell repertoires in COVID-19. The assay was immunoSEQ multiplex PCR, and TCRdb's table has in-frame clones only and misses some. The sample includes 250,000 to 300,000 clones, approximately 87% seen only once; the top ten take over 1.2%. The V gene's germline CDR1 is SEHNR and CDR2 FQNEAQ (reference sequence). Trimming removed 5 bases from V and 4 bases from J, with 21 bases in between. This CDR3 contains 18 residues. The receptor's source is a woman between 40 and 55 years old who had recovered from COVID-19. The V and J genes are TRBV7-9 and TRBJ2-6; possibly TRBD2 for D (7 bases). What was sequenced was peripheral blood. CDR3 in amino acids: CASSPYTWGGYGANVLTF. The DNA of the CDR3 is TGTGCCAGCAGCCCCTACACTTGGGGGGGCTACGGGGCCAACGTCCTGACTTTC.